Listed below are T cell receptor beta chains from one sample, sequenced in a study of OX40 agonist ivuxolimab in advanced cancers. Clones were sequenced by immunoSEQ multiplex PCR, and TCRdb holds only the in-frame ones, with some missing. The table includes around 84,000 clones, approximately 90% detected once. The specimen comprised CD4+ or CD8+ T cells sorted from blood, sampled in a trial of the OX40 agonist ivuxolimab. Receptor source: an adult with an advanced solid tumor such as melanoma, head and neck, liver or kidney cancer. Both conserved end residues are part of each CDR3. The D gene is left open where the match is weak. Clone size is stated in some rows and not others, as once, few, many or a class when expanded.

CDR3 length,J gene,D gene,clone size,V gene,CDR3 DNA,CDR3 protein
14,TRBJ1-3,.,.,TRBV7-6,TGTGCCAGCAGCCAAGGTATTTCTGGAAACACCATATATTTT,CASSQGISGNTIYF
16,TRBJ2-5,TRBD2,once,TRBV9,TGTGCCAGCAGCTCCCCCGTGGGACTACTCCAAGAGACCCAGTACTTC,CASSSPVGLLQETQYF
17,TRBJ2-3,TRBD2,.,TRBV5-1,TGCGCCAGCAGCCCGGGACTAGCGGGAGGTAGAACAGATACGCAGTATTTT,CASSPGLAGGRTDTQYF
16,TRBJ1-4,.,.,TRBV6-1,TGTGCCAGCAGTGAGGACCACTCAGGAACTAATGAAAAACTGTTTTTT,CASSEDHSGTNEKLFF
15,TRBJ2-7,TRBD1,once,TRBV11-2,TGTGCCAGCAGCTTTTCGGACAGGGCATCCTACGAGCAGTACTTC,CASSFSDRASYEQYF
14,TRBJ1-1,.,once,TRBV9,TGTGCCAGCAGCGTAGTTCCAGAGAACACTGAAGCTTTCTTT,CASSVVPENTEAFF
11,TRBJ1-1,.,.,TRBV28,TGTGCCAGCAGTTTATCAGGGCCAGGGGATTTT,CASSLSGPGDF
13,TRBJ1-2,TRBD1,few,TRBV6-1,TGTGCCAGCATGCCAGAAGGGGGCGCAGGCTACACCTTC,CASMPEGGAGYTF
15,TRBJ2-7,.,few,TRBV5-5,TGTGCCAGCAGCTTATCCCACGGAGGCCCCTACGAGCAGTACTTC,CASSLSHGGPYEQYF
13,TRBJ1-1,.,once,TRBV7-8,TGTGCCAGCAGCTTATTGGGGGGGACTGAAGCTTTCTTT,CASSLLGGTEAFF
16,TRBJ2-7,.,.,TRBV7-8,TGTGCCAGCAGCCAAGGGGAGGCGGGTAGCCCCTCCGAGCAGTACTTC,CASSQGEAGSPSEQYF
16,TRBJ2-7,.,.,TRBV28,TGTGCCAGCAGTTTGGATGGGGCCCCCCCGAACTACGAGCAGTACTTC,CASSLDGAPPNYEQYF
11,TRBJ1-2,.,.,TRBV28,TGTGCCAGCCGGGACGGGGAGGGCTACACCTTC,CASRDGEGYTF
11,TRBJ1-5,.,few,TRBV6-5,TGTGCCAGCGGTCGTCATCAGCCCCAGCATTTT,CASGRHQPQHF
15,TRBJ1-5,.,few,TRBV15,TGTGCCACCAGCAGAGATTGGGAAGTTTATCAGCCCCAGCATTTT,CATSRDWEVYQPQHF
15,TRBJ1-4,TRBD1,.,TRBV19,TGTGCCAGTAGTACCAAGGGACAGGGGGGGACAAAACTGTTTTTT,CASSTKGQGGTKLFF
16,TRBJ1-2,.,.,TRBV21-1,TGTGCCAGCAGCAAAGCATCGACGGCCGGTAACTATGGCTACACCTTC,CASSKASTAGNYGYTF
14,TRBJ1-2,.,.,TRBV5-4,TGTGCCAGCGGCCGGGACAATTATTTCCATGGCTACACCTTC,CASGRDNYFHGYTF
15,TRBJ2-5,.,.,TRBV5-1,TGCGCCAGCAGCCCCGCCCGGTTCTCCCAAGAGACCCAGTACTTC,CASSPARFSQETQYF
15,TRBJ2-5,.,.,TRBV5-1,TGCGCCAGCAGTTCGATCGGGGCCCACCAAGAGACCCAGTACTTC,CASSSIGAHQETQYF
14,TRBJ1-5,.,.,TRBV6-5,TGTGCCAGCAGTGAGGGACCTTGGGATCAGCCCCAGCATTTT,CASSEGPWDQPQHF
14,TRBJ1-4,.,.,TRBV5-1,TGCGCCAGCAGCTTGGGGGTAGACGGAGAAAAACTGTTTTTT,CASSLGVDGEKLFF
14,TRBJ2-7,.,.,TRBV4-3,TGCGCCAGCAGCCTTGGACCGGGTGGGTTGGAGCAGTACTTC,CASSLGPGGLEQYF
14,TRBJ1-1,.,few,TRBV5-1,TGCGCCAGCAGCTCCCAGACCATGAACACTGAAGCTTTCTTT,CASSSQTMNTEAFF
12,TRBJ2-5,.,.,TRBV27,TGTGCCATGACAGTTTACCAAGAGACCCAGTACTTC,CAMTVYQETQYF
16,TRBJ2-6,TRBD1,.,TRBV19,TGTGCCAGTAGTCGACAGGGGGGCTCTGGGGCCAACGTCCTGACTTTC,CASSRQGGSGANVLTF
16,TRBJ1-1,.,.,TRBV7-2,TGTGCCAGCAGCTCAAGGGGGGTAGATCTTCACACTGAAGCTTTCTTT,CASSSRGVDLHTEAFF
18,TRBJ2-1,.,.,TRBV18,TGTGCCAGCTCACCCGCAGGGACGGCCTGGAGCTCCTACAATGAGCAGTTCTTC,CASSPAGTAWSSYNEQFF